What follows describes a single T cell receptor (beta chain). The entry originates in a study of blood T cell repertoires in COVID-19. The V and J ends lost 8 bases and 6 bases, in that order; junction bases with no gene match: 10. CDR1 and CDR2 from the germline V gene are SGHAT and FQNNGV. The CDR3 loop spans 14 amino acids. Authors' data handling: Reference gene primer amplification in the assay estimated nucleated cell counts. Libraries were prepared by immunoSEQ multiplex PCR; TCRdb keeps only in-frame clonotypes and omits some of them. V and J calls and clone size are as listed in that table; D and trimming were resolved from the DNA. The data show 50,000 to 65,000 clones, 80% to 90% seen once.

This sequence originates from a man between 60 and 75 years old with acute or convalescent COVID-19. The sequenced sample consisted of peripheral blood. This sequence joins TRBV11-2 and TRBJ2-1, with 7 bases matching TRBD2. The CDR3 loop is CASGTGLSSNEQFF. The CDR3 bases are TGTGCCAGCGGAACGGGACTAAGTAGCAATGAGCAGTTCTTC.